These T cell receptor beta chains were read from a single sample in a study of cytomegalovirus exposure and HLA in healthy donors. Data came from immunoSEQ multiplex PCR; TCRdb stores just in-frame clones and leaves some out. The table lists 150,000 to 200,000 clones, approximately 82% of them singletons. The sequencing sample was made of PBMCs. These receptors were collected from a man younger than 35 in good health and CMV-seropositive. The CDR3 runs from the conserved cysteine through the conserved F or W. D genes are given only for firm matches. Not every row has a clone size; where given, it reads once, few, many or a size class.

size	V	J	D	DNA	CDR3
.	TRBV19	TRBJ2-2	.	TGTGCCAGTAAACCTGTAAGGGCCCATGGAGGCACCGGGGAGCTGTTTTTT	CASKPVRAHGGTGELFF
.	TRBV5-1	TRBJ1-4	.	TGCGCCAGCAGGGGGGACACCTCTAATGAAAAACTGTTTTTT	CASRGDTSNEKLFF
.	TRBV7-3	TRBJ2-5	.	TGTGCCAGCAGCTCCTCCCGAGGGGAGACCCAGTACTTC	CASSSSRGETQYF
.	TRBV2	TRBJ1-3	TRBD1	TGTGCCAGCAGTGATCCCGGGACAGGGGGAAACACCATATATTTT	CASSDPGTGGNTIYF
.	TRBV19	TRBJ2-7	.	TGTGCCAGTAGTATAGACAGGGGAGCGTACGAGCAGTACTTC	CASSIDRGAYEQYF
.	TRBV5-1	TRBJ2-1	.	TGCGCCAGCAGCTTGGGAGCGGCAGACTCCTACAATGAGCAGTTCTTC	CASSLGAADSYNEQFF
.	TRBV29-1	TRBJ1-3	TRBD1	TGCAGCGTTGAAGGAGGACAGGGGTATGACTCTGGAAACACCATATATTTT	CSVEGGQGYDSGNTIYF
.	TRBV18	TRBJ2-7	TRBD1	TGTGCCGGCGGGACAGGGGAAGTCCACGAGCAGTACTTC	CAGGTGEVHEQYF
once	TRBV21-1	TRBJ2-3	.	TGTGCCAGCACCAATAGGACAGGGGAGTGGACAGATACGCAGTATTTT	CASTNRTGEWTDTQYF
.	TRBV7-3	TRBJ2-6	.	TGTGCCAGCAGCCGAGGTGGCTCCTCTGGGGCCAACGTCCTGACTTTC	CASSRGGSSGANVLTF
.	TRBV28	TRBJ2-7	TRBD1	TGTGCCAGCAGTACCCAACAGGGGTCCTACGAGCAGTACTTC	CASSTQQGSYEQYF
.	TRBV5-4	TRBJ1-2	TRBD1	TGTGCCAGCAGCAGTACAGGGGACAGATCCTATGGCTACACCTTC	CASSSTGDRSYGYTF
.	TRBV5-1	TRBJ2-3	.	TGCGCCAGCCTCGGATCAGCAGGGACATCGACAGATACGCAGTATTTT	CASLGSAGTSTDTQYF
once	TRBV6-1	TRBJ2-7	.	TGTGCCAGCAGTGAAGGTCCAGGGGGGAACGAGCAGTACTTC	CASSEGPGGNEQYF
.	TRBV10-3	TRBJ2-1	.	TGTGCCATCAGTGTCGAGGTAAATGAGCAGTTCTTC	CAISVEVNEQFF
.	TRBV7-6	TRBJ1-1	.	TGTGCCAGCAGCTTGTTTGGGGGCGCGAATGAAGCTTTCTTT	CASSLFGGANEAFF
.	TRBV18	TRBJ2-3	.	TGTGCCAGCTCACCAAGGGGACTCGGAGATACGCAGTATTTT	CASSPRGLGDTQYF
many	TRBV21-1	TRBJ2-5	.	TGTGCCAGCAGCGGACGGACAGGGAAGGAAGAGACCCAGTACTTC	CASSGRTGKEETQYF
.	TRBV27	TRBJ2-5	TRBD2	TGTGCCAGCAGCCCCGGAGGCGGGAGGGCCCAAATGGAGACCCAGTACTTC	CASSPGGGRAQMETQYF
.	TRBV2	TRBJ1-4	TRBD1	TGTGCCAGCAGGAGACAGGGGGGAAACAATGAAAAACTGTTTTTT	CASRRQGGNNEKLFF
.	TRBV7-9	TRBJ1-2	.	TGTTCCAGCAGCTTAATCGGGGTTGGCTACACCTTC	CSSSLIGVGYTF
.	TRBV6-1	TRBJ2-7	.	TGTGCCTGCCAGGGCCACCACTACGAGCAGTACTTC	CACQGHHYEQYF
few	TRBV29-1	TRBJ2-3	.	TGCAGCGTTGTTTACCCTCTAAATACGCAGTATTTT	CSVVYPLNTQYF
.	TRBV7-2	TRBJ1-2	.	TGTGCCAGCAGCTTAGCTTTGGACAGTCCTGGCTACACCTTC	CASSLALDSPGYTF
.	TRBV9	TRBJ1-2	.	TGTGCCAGCAGCTCGGGGGTAAACTATGGCTACACCTTC	CASSSGVNYGYTF
.	TRBV28	TRBJ2-7	.	TGTGCCAGCAGTCCACAGGCGCCTTATAACAACGAGCAGTACTTC	CASSPQAPYNNEQYF
.	TRBV28	TRBJ1-5	.	TGTGCCAGCAGCGCCAGCGGCATTTATAGCAATCAGCCCCAGCATTTT	CASSASGIYSNQPQHF
.	TRBV9	TRBJ2-7	TRBD2	TGTGCCAGCAGCGTCGGGACTAGCGGATCAGCCTACGAGCAGTACTTC	CASSVGTSGSAYEQYF
.	TRBV18	TRBJ1-1	.	TGTGCCAGCTCACAGATGACTGAGGCTTTCTTT	CASSQMTEAFF
.	TRBV7-3	TRBJ2-3	TRBD2	TGTGCCAGCAGCCCTACTCTAGCGGCTAGCACAGATACGCAGTATTTT	CASSPTLAASTDTQYF
.	TRBV18	TRBJ1-1	TRBD1	TGTGCCAGCTCACCTGACAGGGTTTGGGCTGAAGCTTTCTTT	CASSPDRVWAEAFF
few	TRBV6-5	TRBJ1-3	.	TGTGCCAGCACTAGGGGGGGGCCTGGAAACACCATATATTTT	CASTRGGPGNTIYF
.	TRBV28	TRBJ1-2	.	TGTGCCAGCAGTCTGCTCTGGGGCCAGGGGTATGGCTACACCTTC	CASSLLWGQGYGYTF
.	TRBV7-3	TRBJ1-1	.	TGTGCCAGCAGCCCTCAAGGGGCAGGGGCGGACGGCACTGAAGCTTTCTTT	CASSPQGAGADGTEAFF
.	TRBV7-9	TRBJ1-4	.	TGTTCCAGCAGCTTTCTCGGGGAGGCTAATGAAAAACTGTTTTTT	CSSSFLGEANEKLFF
.	TRBV15	TRBJ1-2	.	TGTGCCACCAGCAGACCGGACAGCCCTAACTATGGCTACACCTTC	CATSRPDSPNYGYTF
.	TRBV28	TRBJ2-3	TRBD2	TGTGCCAGCAGTTCCTCCTCTATTGGGTTAGCGGGAGCGGTAGATACGCAGTATTTT	CASSSSSIGLAGAVDTQYF
few	TRBV7-2	TRBJ2-7	.	TGTGCCAGCAGCCCACCGGCAGCGCCCCCCTACGAGCAGTACTTC	CASSPPAAPPYEQYF
.	TRBV6-1	TRBJ1-1	.	TGTGCCAGCACTCTGGGGGCGGTAACTGAAGCTTTCTTT	CASTLGAVTEAFF
.	TRBV6-4	TRBJ2-1	TRBD2	TGTGCCAGCAAGCGAGAGGGACTAGCGGGAGGCAGTGAGCAGTTCTTC	CASKREGLAGGSEQFF
once	TRBV7-3	TRBJ2-1	TRBD2	TGTGCCAGCAGCCGACTAGCGGGCGGATACAATGAGCAGTTCTTC	CASSRLAGGYNEQFF
.	TRBV28	TRBJ1-4	.	TGTGCCAGCAGTCCCGGGGGGGCGGCTAATGAAAAACTGTTTTTT	CASSPGGAANEKLFF
.	TRBV5-1	TRBJ2-1	.	TGCGCCAGCACCGGCGGGGCCCCCTACAATGAGCAGTTCTTC	CASTGGAPYNEQFF
.	TRBV10-1	TRBJ2-7	TRBD1	TGCGCCAGCGCCCAACATGGGGGACAGGGGGACGAGCAGTACTTC	CASAQHGGQGDEQYF
few	TRBV5-1	TRBJ2-7	.	TGCGCCAGCAGCTTAGGACAGTCCAACACCTACGAGCAGTACTTC	CASSLGQSNTYEQYF
.	TRBV29-1	TRBJ2-1	TRBD2	TGCAGCGGAGCGGGAACGGGAGAGCAGTTCTTC	CSGAGTGEQFF
.	TRBV11-2	TRBJ1-5	.	TGTGCCAGCAGCCCAATGGGGGGTAGCAATCAGCCCCAGCATTTT	CASSPMGGSNQPQHF
.	TRBV18	TRBJ1-2	.	TGTGCCAGCTCCCAAAGAGGGGAGGATGGCTACACCTTC	CASSQRGEDGYTF
once	TRBV4-1	TRBJ2-5	.	TGCGCCAGCAGCCTAGGACAGACGAAAGAGACCCAGTACTTC	CASSLGQTKETQYF
once	TRBV7-7	TRBJ2-5	.	TGTGCTAGCAGCTTATCCGGAGAGCGGGAGACCCAGTACTTC	CASSLSGERETQYF
.	TRBV4-1	TRBJ2-7	TRBD2	TGCGCCAGCAGCCCCCGGGAGGGCCCCTTTTACGAGCAGTACTTC	CASSPREGPFYEQYF
.	TRBV19	TRBJ1-1	TRBD1	TGTGCCAGTAGGCCTAGACAGGGGGCGAAGGCTTTCTTT	CASRPRQGAKAFF
.	TRBV13	TRBJ2-3	.	TGTGCCAGCAGGTATATCACATCAGATACGCAGTATTTT	CASRYITSDTQYF